The entry below describes one T cell receptor (beta chain). Its specificity is unknown. An end of the junction differs from the germline gene, which may be a read error. There are 11 residues in the CDR3. The germline V gene has CDR1 DFQATT and CDR2 SNEGSKA (reference sequence). These data come from a study of cytomegalovirus exposure and HLA in healthy donors. Background on the study: HLA-typed donors contributed some 85 million unique TCRs, which were held in an early data release.

Study findings and constraints: The majority of CMV-associated TCR beta chains were reported as apparently HLA-restricted in a later analysis. Immune exposure was documented only through CMV serostatus.

The PCR used 60 Vbeta and 13 Jbeta primers. Some clones are missing from TCRdb's copy, which holds only in-frame ones; the method was immunoSEQ multiplex PCR. The table includes roughly 130,000 clones, about four fifths detected once. This chain connects TRBV20-1 to TRBJ2-1, with D uncertain. This TCR was recovered from a man aged 30-40 years in good health and CMV-seronegative. The specimen was PBMCs. In nucleotides, the CDR3 is TGCAGTGCAAGAGGCGGTTCCAAGCAGTTCTTC. Encoded protein: CSARGGSKQFF.